Listed here are 9 T cell receptor beta chains from one sample, sequenced in a study of identical twins. TCRdb reanalysed the 5' RACE reads using MiXCR and keeps one entry per CDR3 protein. The sample holds a few hundred thousand distinct CDR3 sequences, approximately 8.3% seen once. This same sample was also part of a study on yellow fever vaccine responses in identical twins.

Sample: CD8+ T cells sorted from blood. These receptors all come from a woman aged 18 to 35 in good health.

The J gene is TRBJ2-1, the V gene TRBV29-1; 13 nucleotides match TRBD2. Germline V gene lookup returns CDR1 SQVTM and CDR2 ANQGSEA. The CDR3 extends over 14 amino acids. Trimming cost V 4 bases and J 7 bases; bases outside gene matches: 4. In DNA, the CDR3 is TGCAGCGTTGCGACTAGCGGGGGGTGGAATGAGCAGTTCTTC. Protein product: CSVATSGGWNEQFF.

The chain couples TRBV20-1 to TRBJ1-5; 7 bases are shared with TRBD1. Unmatched junction bases numbered 6, after V lost 6 bases and J lost 7 bases. Germline V lookup: CDR1 DFQATT, CDR2 SNEGSKA (reference sequence). This CDR3 is 12 amino acids long. The CDR3 nucleotides are TGCAGTGCAGAGGGGGCAGGCCAGCCCCAGCATTTT. Its protein is CSAEGAGQPQHF.

There are many counts of this clonotype. The chain has TRBV20-1 and TRBJ1-1, with D perhaps matching TRBD1 (5 bases). The CDR3 extends over 13 amino acids. Germline V gene lookup returns CDR1 DFQATT and CDR2 SNEGSKA (reference sequence). Trimming shortened V by 3 bases and J by 4 bases, and 12 bases separated the two germline ends. The CDR3 DNA is TGCAGTGCTAGGGTACAGGTGGCCACTGAAGCTTTCTTT. Its translation: CSARVQVATEAFF.

This chain links TRBV13 with TRBJ1-1; D gene ambiguous. The CDR3 is 14 residues long. In germline, CDR1 is PRHDT, CDR2 FYEKMQ (reference sequence). V was trimmed by 3 bases and J by 2 bases, leaving 10 bases between them. CDR3 coding DNA: TGTGCCAGCAGCTTTGGCAGAGCAAACACTGAAGCTTTCTTT. It specifies CASSFGRANTEAFF.

Many counts were recorded for this clonotype. The chain is built from TRBV7-2 and TRBJ1-5; no clear D gene. The CDR3 totals 13 residues. CDR1 is SGHTA, CDR2 FQGNSA, per germline. V was cut by 2 bases and J by 0 bases, with 2 bases left in between. This chain's CDR3 is CASSLNSNQPQHF. The CDR3 nucleotides are TGTGCCAGCAGCTTAAATAGCAATCAGCCCCAGCATTTT.

This clonotype was detected only a few times. This sequence joins TRBV3-1 and TRBJ2-7; TRBD2 agrees at 9 bases. V gave up 4 bases and J gave up 3 bases; unmatched junction bases: 7. This CDR3 is built from 15 residues. The germline V gene encodes CDR1 LGHDT and CDR2 YNNKEL (reference sequence). CDR3: CASSLAGTSRYEQYF. CDR3 in DNA: TGTGCCAGCAGCCTCGCCGGGACTAGCCGCTACGAGCAGTACTTC.

This clonotype was seen repeatedly, ten times or more. The chain carries TRBV6-1 and TRBJ2-2, with D possibly TRBD1 on 6 matching bases. Looked up from germline, CDR1 is MNHNS and CDR2 is SASEGT. Trimming shortened V by 7 bases and J by 1 base, and 10 bases separated the two germline ends. There are 14 residues in the CDR3. The CDR3, as DNA: TGTGCCAGCAATCCGACAGGGAACACCGGGGAGCTGTTTTTT. This translates into CASNPTGNTGELFF.

The rearrangement links TRBV20-1 to TRBJ2-3; a weak D match, TRBD2 (7 bases). V was clipped by 5 bases and J by 1 base, with 22 bases between them. This CDR3 has 17 amino acids. From germline, CDR1 is DFQATT and CDR2 SNEGSKA (reference sequence). The CDR3, as DNA: TGCAGTGCTGGGCCTTCGTCGTCGGGGGGCGGCACAGATACGCAGTATTTT. This gives the protein CSAGPSSSGGGTDTQYF.

This clonotype was recorded many times. This chain connects TRBV7-9 to TRBJ2-3; no definite D call. Per germline, CDR1 SEHNR and CDR2 FQNEAQ (reference sequence). CDR3 size: 11 residues. V was trimmed by 8 bases and J by 6 bases, leaving 9 bases between them. The CDR3 loop reads CASGPGDTQYF. The CDR3, as DNA: TGTGCCAGCGGACCCGGGGATACGCAGTATTTT.